This TCR beta chain was retrieved from a study of CD8 T cells in Susac syndrome. An input of 0.5 to 1 ug of RNA was subjected to reverse transcription using random hexamers. TCRdb reanalysed the immunoSEQ multiplex PCR reads using MiXCR and keeps one entry per CDR3 protein. The sample shows about 70,000 distinct CDR3 sequences, roughly 94% of them seen only once. This CDR3 is built from 14 residues. The ends were cut back, 7 bases at V and 2 bases at J, with 13 bases in the middle. Per the germline V gene, CDR1 is MNHEY and CDR2 is SVGEGT. The chain combines TRBV6-2 or TRBV6-3 with TRBJ2-3; no clear D. The sequenced sample was CD8+ T cells from PBMCs. This clonotype was sampled from a human donor in good health. CDR3 DNA: TGTGCCAGCACCCAGTCCTTCAACACAGATACGCAGTATTTT. Protein: CASTQSFNTDTQYF.